What follows are 4 T cell receptor beta chains derived from one specimen sequenced in a study of graft-versus-host responses after intestinal transplantation. Clones were read by immunoSEQ multiplex PCR, and TCRdb kept only the in-frame ones, dropping some. The data contain 85,000 to 100,000 clones, around 90% of them singletons. Their antigen targets remain unknown. Sample: unstimulated CD4+ T cells sorted from spleen or lymph node cells, taken before intestinal transplant. All receptors derive from a human donor who received an intestinal transplant.

V is TRBV19 and J is TRBJ1-5; D not resolved. CDR1 is LNHDA and CDR2 is SQIVND in the germline V gene (reference sequence). V lost 5 bases and J 2 bases, leaving 16 bases between the germline ends. The CDR3 covers 16 residues. The CDR3 nucleotides read TGTGCCAGTAGTGGAGGGCTTATGGGTGGCAATCAGCCCCAGCATTTT. It is translated as CASSGGLMGGNQPQHF.

The chain has TRBV19 and TRBJ1-5; tentative D call: TRBD1 (5 bases). V lost 0 bases and J lost 16, with 19 bases in between. The V gene's germline CDR1 is LNHDA and CDR2 SQIVND (reference sequence). The CDR3 totals 14 residues. CDR3 sequence (DNA): TGTGCCAGTAGTATAGACCAGGGAGGGGCCCTCCGACATTTT. This gives the protein CASSIDQGGALRHF. Complete variable domain (other parts from reference TRBV19 and TRBJ1-5): DGGITQSPKYLFRKEGQNVTLSCEQNLNHDAMYWYRQDPGQGLRLIYYSQIVNDFQKGDIAEGYSVSREKKESFPLTVTSAQKNPTAFYLCASSIDQGGALRHFGDGTRLSIL.

The V and J genes are TRBV7-2 and TRBJ1-1; TRBD1 agrees at 7 bases. The V gene end was trimmed by 1 base and the J gene end by 2 bases; junction bases not matched to a gene: 13. This CDR3 is built from 18 residues. Germline V gives CDR1 SGHTA, CDR2 FQGNSA. CDR3 amino acids: CASSLEGWFRGYNTEAFF. In DNA, the CDR3 is TGTGCCAGCAGCTTAGAAGGATGGTTCAGGGGGTACAACACTGAAGCTTTCTTT.

The V and J genes are TRBV2 and TRBJ2-7; unclear D gene. CDR3 length: 13 amino acids. The V end was cut by 10 bases, the J end by 0 bases, with 13 bases between. The V gene's germline CDR1 is SNHLY and CDR2 FYNNEI. The CDR3 bases are TGTGCCACCTCGGCACAGCTCTCCTACGAGCAGTACTTC. It encodes CATSAQLSYEQYF. The full variable domain, in which reference TRBV2 and TRBJ2-7 provide the parts outside the CDR3, is EPEVTQTPSHQVTQMGQEVILRCVPISNHLYFYWYRQILGQKVEFLVSFYNNEISEKSEIFDDQFSVERPDGSNFTLKIRSTKLEDSAMYFCATSAQLSYEQYFGPGTRLTVT.